This T cell receptor (beta chain) was recorded in a study of blood T cells in healthy people across ages (dated by TCRdb to the mid-2010s). For the study in its entirety: In model experiments, template switching captured roughly one uniquely barcoded TCR beta cDNA molecule for every two T cells. To track age-related changes in TCR beta repertoire diversity, the study relied on deep sequencing normalized with unique cDNA molecular identifiers. The donors were divided into four age groups: young (average about 16 years), middle-aged (around 37), aged (62) and long-lived (82). To avoid experimental bias, donors of different ages were randomly spread across the sequencing lanes. Using the same blood draw, the study looked at two additional independent replicas of 1 million unique cDNA reads for two donors, one aged 18 to 30 and the other aged 80 or older.

The investigation overall reported the following: Compared with the aged group, the long-lived group had more naive CD4+ T cells, fewer expanded clones and increased TCR diversity, suggesting age selection. There was a strong correlation between observed TCR beta diversity and the percentage of naive T cells measured by flow cytometry. Because profiling used bulk unsorted PBMCs, naive and antigen-experienced compartments could not be compared conclusively. Estimates of total diversity from one million sequenced T cells were regarded as lower bounds and underestimates. As age increased, observed TCR beta diversity per million T cells dropped in a roughly linear way, and a significant reduction was already evident by age about 40. Donor CMV infection status was unknown, potentially confounding age-related changes in expanded clonotypes.

A few counts support this clonotype. Its antigen remains undetermined. Base qualities are missing; no much larger clone stands one base away. Germline trimming: 3 bases from V, 1 base from J; junction bases outside gene matches: 6. CDR1 and CDR2 are drawn from the germline V gene: SGHTA, FQGNSA. The CDR3 holds 16 amino acids from the cysteine to the phenylalanine. The sequence is cut down to CDR3 DNA, 48 bases in frame from base 1. The donors were roughly 40 Caucasian individuals from Russia, aged roughly 6 to 100 years, who were systemically healthy. Each donor gave about 9.8 milliliters of peripheral blood, drawn into EDTA-treated Vacutainer tubes. Ficoll-Paque density-gradient centrifugation was used to isolate PBMCs, with at least 6.5 million obtained per sample. Trizol reagent was used to extract total RNA from PBMCs, with at least 6 micrograms per sample. For every donor, flow cytometry on a PBMC aliquot measured the percentage of naive CD45RAhigh/CD27high T cells.

Receptor amplification or capture employed 5' RACE. TCRdb lists the instrument as Illumina HiSeq 2500. The second PCR ran for roughly 7 to 12 cycles and used a J-beta primer mix along with a sample-barcoded 5' primer. A template-switch 5' adaptor carrying 12 random nucleotides introduced a unique molecular identifier onto each TCR beta cDNA molecule. Each sample yielded at least 3 million CDR3-containing paired-end reads. All of the RNA was converted into first-strand cDNA using the Mint cDNA synthesis kit, with a TRBC-specific oligonucleotide serving as the primer. Following uracil-DNA glycosylase treatment, all cDNA underwent a first 18-cycle PCR with the universal primers M1SS and BC2_uni_R. The authors' pipeline ran thus. Normalization of each sample was performed by random selection of 1 million high-quality reads, each carrying a distinct molecular identifier. Reads with shared molecular identifiers were discarded instead of being binned into consensus sequences. MiTCR, set to a Q25 quality threshold and the strictest error-elimination algorithm, was used for CDR3 identification, clonotype clustering and error correction. A nonparametric unseen species model using Euler transformation provided a lower-bound estimate of total TCR beta diversity. TCRdb trimmed public reads at Q25 via fastp, called clones via MiXCR and kept in-frame beta chains. Each CDR3 protein gets just one entry, which takes the most common genes and DNA from the rows behind it. TCRdb, rather than the study authors, made the V and J calls. This sample comprises around 600,000 distinct CDR3 sequences, more than 45% of them detected only once. The top ten hold approximately 23% of the sample.

The chain employs TRBV7-2 and TRBJ2-1; 7 central bases correspond to TRBD1. The specimen was blood. This receptor was obtained from a man older than 75 in good health. The DNA sequence follows: TGTGCCAGCAGCTTCCGGACAGGTGTTTCCTACAATGAGCAGTTCTTC. The resulting protein is CASSFRTGVSYNEQFF.